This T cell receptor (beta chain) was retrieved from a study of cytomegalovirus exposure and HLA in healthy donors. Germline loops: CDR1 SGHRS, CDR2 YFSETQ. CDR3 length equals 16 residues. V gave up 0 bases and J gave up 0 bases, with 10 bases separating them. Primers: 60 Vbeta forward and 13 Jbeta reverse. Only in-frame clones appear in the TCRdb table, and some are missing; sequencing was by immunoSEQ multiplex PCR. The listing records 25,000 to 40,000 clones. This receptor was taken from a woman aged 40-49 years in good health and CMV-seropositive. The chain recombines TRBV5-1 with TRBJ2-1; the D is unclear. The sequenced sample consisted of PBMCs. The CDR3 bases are TGCGCCAGCAGCTTGGGCGGTATACGCTCCTACAATGAGCAGTTCTTC. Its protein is CASSLGGIRSYNEQFF.